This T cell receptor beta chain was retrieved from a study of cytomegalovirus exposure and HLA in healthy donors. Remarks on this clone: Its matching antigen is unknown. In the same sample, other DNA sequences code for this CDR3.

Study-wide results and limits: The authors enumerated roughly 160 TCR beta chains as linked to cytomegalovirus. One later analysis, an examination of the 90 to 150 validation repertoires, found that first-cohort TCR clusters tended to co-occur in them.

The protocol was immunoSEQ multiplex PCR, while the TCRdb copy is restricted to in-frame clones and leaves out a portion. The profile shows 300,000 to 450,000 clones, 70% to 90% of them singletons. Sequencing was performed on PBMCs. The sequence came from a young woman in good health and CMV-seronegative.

The CDR3 here is CASSQGLSYEQYF. CDR3 nucleotide sequence: TGCGCCAGCAGCCAAGGTCTCTCCTACGAGCAGTACTTC. The rearrangement links TRBV4-1 to TRBJ2-7; no firm D call. The CDR3 contains 13 residues. The germline V and J ends were trimmed by 1 base and 0 bases, with 4 bases remaining between them. The germline gives CDR1 MGHRA, CDR2 YSYEKL.